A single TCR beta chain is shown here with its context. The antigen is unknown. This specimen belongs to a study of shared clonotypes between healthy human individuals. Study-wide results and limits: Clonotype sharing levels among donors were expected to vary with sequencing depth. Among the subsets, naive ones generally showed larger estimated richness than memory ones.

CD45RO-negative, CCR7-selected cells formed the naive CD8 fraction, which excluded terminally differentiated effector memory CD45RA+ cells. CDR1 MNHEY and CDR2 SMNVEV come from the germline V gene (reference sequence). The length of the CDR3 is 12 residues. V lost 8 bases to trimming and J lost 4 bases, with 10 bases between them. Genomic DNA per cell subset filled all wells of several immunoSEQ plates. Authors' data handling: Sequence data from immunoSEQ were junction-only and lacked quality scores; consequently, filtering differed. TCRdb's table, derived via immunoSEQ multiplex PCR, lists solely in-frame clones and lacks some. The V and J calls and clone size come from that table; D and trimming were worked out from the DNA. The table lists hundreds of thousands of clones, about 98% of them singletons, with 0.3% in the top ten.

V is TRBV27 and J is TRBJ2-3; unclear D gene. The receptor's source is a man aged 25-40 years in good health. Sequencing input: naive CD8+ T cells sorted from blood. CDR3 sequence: CASGRLADTQYF. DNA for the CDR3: TGTGCCAGCGGCAGACTCGCAGATACGCAGTATTTT.